This T cell receptor beta chain came from a study of T cell changes during pregnancy in multiple sclerosis. TCRdb keeps only in-frame clones here, not all; method: immunoSEQ multiplex PCR. The repertoire holds some 60,000 clones, 90% to 95% seen once, with 0.6% to 0.9% in the top ten. V dropped 0 bases and J dropped 0; count of bases not matched to a gene: 1. The length of the CDR3 is 18 residues. From germline, CDR1 is LNHDA and CDR2 SQIVND (reference sequence). The sample consisted of CD4+ T cells from peripheral blood mononuclear cells, taken in the first trimester of pregnancy. V usage is TRBV19 and J usage is TRBJ1-6, with 11 bases matching TRBD1. This receptor was taken from a female donor with multiple sclerosis, enrolled in a pregnancy study. CDR3 in DNA: TGTGCCAGTAGTATAGACGGACAGGGGGCCTCCTATAATTCACCCCTCCACTTT. This gives the protein CASSIDGQGASYNSPLHF.